This entry lists 8 T cell receptor beta chains sequenced from one sample in a study of blood T cell repertoires in COVID-19. Clones were sequenced by immunoSEQ multiplex PCR, and TCRdb holds only the in-frame ones, with some missing. The sample comprises about 68,000 clones, 70% to 90% of which are singletons, and around 23% rests with the top ten. The sequenced sample was peripheral blood. These receptors all stem from a man aged 45-65 years with acute or convalescent COVID-19.

The chain has TRBV19 and TRBJ2-7; 9 nucleotides agree with TRBD1. The CDR3 is 16 amino acids. V was pared by 2 bases and J by 0 bases, with 5 bases of the junction left unmatched. CDR1 and CDR2 from the germline V gene are LNHDA and SQIVND (reference sequence). CDR3 loop: CASSIRADRGSYEQYF. CDR3 sequence (DNA): TGTGCCAGTAGTATAAGGGCGGACAGGGGCTCCTACGAGCAGTACTTC. Variable domain in full (rest from reference TRBV19 and TRBJ2-7): DGGITQSPKYLFRKEGQNVTLSCEQNLNHDAMYWYRQDPGQGLRLIYYSQIVNDFQKGDIAEGYSVSREKKESFPLTVTSAQKNPTAFYLCASSIRADRGSYEQYFGPGTRLTVT.

This clone has just a few counts. The rearrangement links TRBV5-8 to TRBJ1-5; D is possibly TRBD1 (6 bases). Trimming stripped 1 base from V and 4 bases from J, with 12 bases between. The germline gives CDR1 SGHTS, CDR2 YDEGEE. The CDR3 sequence is 15 residues long. The CDR3 DNA is TGTGCCAGCAGCTTGCTGGGAACAGGGAATCAGCCCCAGCATTTT. Residues: CASSLLGTGNQPQHF. Complete variable domain (other parts from reference TRBV5-8 and TRBJ1-5): EAGVTQSPTHLIKTRGQQATLRCSPISGHTSVYWYQQALGLGLQFLLWYDEGEERNRGNFPPRFSGRQFPNYSSELNVNALELEDSALYLCASSLLGTGNQPQHFGDGTRLSIL.

The chain has TRBV5-1 and TRBJ1-2; tentative D call: TRBD1 (6 bases). Trimming left V 4 bases short and J 6 bases short, with 13 bases between. CDR1 and CDR2 from the germline V gene are SGHRS and YFSETQ. The CDR3 loop spans 13 amino acids. As DNA, the CDR3 is TGCGCCAGCAGCCTGAACAGGGAGAATGGCTACACCTTC. Its translation is CASSLNRENGYTF.

The chain recombines TRBV19 with TRBJ2-7; tentatively, D is TRBD2 (5 bases). Per germline, CDR1 LNHDA and CDR2 SQIVND (reference sequence). This CDR3 comprises 14 residues. V was trimmed by 3 bases and J by 1 base, leaving 10 bases between them. CDR3 region: CASSIGLGSYEQYV. The CDR3 DNA reads TGTGCCAGTAGTATTGGACTCGGGTCCTACGAGCAGTACGTC.

The chain employs TRBV19 and TRBJ2-1, with 9 bases that match TRBD2. J was trimmed by 7 bases and V by 3 bases; bases with no gene match: 7. The CDR3 totals 15 residues. In germline, CDR1 is LNHDA, CDR2 SQIVND (reference sequence). CDR3 protein: CASSIGGGAGNEQFF. CDR3 DNA sequence: TGTGCCAGTAGTATTGGCGGGGGGGCTGGAAATGAGCAGTTCTTC.

The chain uses TRBV5-1 and TRBJ1-1; the D gene is possibly TRBD1 (5 bases). CDR3 length equals 13 residues. Looked up from germline, CDR1 is SGHRS and CDR2 is YFSETQ. V lost 0 bases to trimming and J lost 5 bases, with 8 bases between them. The CDR3 sequence: CASSLAGRTEAFF. CDR3 DNA sequence: TGCGCCAGCAGCTTGGCAGGGAGGACTGAAGCTTTCTTT.

The chain recombines TRBV27 with TRBJ1-5; perhaps TRBD1 as D (6 bases). The length of the CDR3 is 17 residues. Trimming left V 5 bases short and J 0 bases short, with 17 bases between. Germline assignment: CDR1 MNHEY and CDR2 SMNVEV (reference sequence). The CDR3 bases are TGTGCCAGCAGTCGAACAGGGTTAGAACATAGCAATCAGCCCCAGCATTTT. This gives the protein CASSRTGLEHSNQPQHF.

The V and J genes are TRBV4-1 and TRBJ2-6; D unresolved. The V gene's germline CDR1 is MGHRA and CDR2 YSYEKL. The CDR3 spans 16 residues. V gave up 1 base and J gave up 0 bases, with 7 bases separating them. CDR3 loop: CASSQGPISGANVLTF. The CDR3 DNA reads as TGCGCCAGCAGCCAAGGGCCGATCTCTGGGGCCAACGTCCTGACTTTC.